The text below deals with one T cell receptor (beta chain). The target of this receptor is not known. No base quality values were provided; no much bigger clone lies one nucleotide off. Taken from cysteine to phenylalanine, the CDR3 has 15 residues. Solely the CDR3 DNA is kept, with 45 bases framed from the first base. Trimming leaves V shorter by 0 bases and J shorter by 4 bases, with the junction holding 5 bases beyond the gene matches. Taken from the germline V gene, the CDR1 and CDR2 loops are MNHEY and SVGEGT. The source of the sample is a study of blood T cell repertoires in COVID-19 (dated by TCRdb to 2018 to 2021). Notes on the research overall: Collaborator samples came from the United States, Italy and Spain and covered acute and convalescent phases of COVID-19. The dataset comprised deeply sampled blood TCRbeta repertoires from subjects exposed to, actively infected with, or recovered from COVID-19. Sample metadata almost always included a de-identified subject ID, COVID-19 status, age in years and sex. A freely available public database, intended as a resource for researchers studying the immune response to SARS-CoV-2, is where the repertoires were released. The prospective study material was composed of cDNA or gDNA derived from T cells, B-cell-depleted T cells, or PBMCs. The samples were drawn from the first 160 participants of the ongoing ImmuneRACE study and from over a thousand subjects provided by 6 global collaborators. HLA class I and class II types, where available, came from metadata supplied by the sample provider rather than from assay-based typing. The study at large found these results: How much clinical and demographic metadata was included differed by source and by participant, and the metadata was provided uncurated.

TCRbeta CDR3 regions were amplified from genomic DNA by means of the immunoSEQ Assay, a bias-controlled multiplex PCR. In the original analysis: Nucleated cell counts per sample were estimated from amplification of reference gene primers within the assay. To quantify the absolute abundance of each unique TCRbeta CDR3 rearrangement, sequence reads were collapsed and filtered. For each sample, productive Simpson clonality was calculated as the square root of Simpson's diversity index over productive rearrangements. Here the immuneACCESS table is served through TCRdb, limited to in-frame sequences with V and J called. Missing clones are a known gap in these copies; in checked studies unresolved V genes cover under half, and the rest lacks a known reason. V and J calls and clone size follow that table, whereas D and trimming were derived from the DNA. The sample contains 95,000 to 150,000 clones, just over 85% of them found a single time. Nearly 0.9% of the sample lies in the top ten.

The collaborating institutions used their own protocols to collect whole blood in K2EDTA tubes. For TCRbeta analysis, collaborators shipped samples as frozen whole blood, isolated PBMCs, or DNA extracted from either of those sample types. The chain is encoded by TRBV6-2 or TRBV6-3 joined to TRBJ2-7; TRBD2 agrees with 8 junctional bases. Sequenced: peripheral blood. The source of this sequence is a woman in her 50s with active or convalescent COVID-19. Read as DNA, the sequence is TGTGCCAGCAGTTACTCGACGGGAGGGCCTTACGAGCAGTACTTC. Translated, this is CASSYSTGGPYEQYF.